This T cell receptor beta chain was identified in a study of cytomegalovirus exposure and HLA in healthy donors (dated by TCRdb to 2017 to 2019). At the level of the whole study: According to an earlier analysis of 587 of the donors, 150 million to 200 million T cells yielded some 120 million unique TCR beta sequences and around 300 Gb of sequence data. An early release that covered approximately 600 HLA-typed donors contained 250 to 350 gigabases of sequencing data and 80 million or so unique TCR sequences. Of the 398 genotyped donors, less than 90% were placed in the genetic ancestry cluster associated with self-reported Caucasian donors. The study was designed to test whether signatures of past pathogen exposure could be identified by cataloging public T cell receptors. The study profiled the T cell repertoires of hundreds of subjects by immunosequencing and related them to cytomegalovirus serostatus. In addition to the first cohort of hundreds of subjects, a separate validation cohort of under 150 different subjects was used. High-throughput TCR immunosequencing, statistical association of individual TCRs with disease status, and machine learning were combined to predict cytomegalovirus infection status. A later analysis re-analyzed previously published TCR beta repertoires from 500 to 700 donors and added high-resolution HLA genotyping to study TCR occurrence patterns. Rather than drawing on any new phenotypic data, the later analysis identified candidate immune exposures from TCR beta sequences and the way those sequences occurred across donors. To decide whether each TCR beta V gene segment behaved as functional or pseudogenic, an earlier analysis of approximately 620 of the donors relied on high-throughput TCR beta sequencing. Alongside the repertoire data, information on donor age, sex, ethnicity and CMV serostatus was compiled. A later genetic analysis used genome-wide SNP genotypes for about three fifths of the 666 donors, treating that subset as a discovery cohort. Every repertoire in the discovery cohort had been generated on one and the same sequencing platform. Class I and class II HLA loci were covered by the typing at four-digit resolution. Typing coverage differed by locus: A, B, C, DRB1 and DQB1 were typed in roughly 629-630 donors, DQA1 in 500 to 550, DPA1 in 600 to 610, and DPB1 in approximately 450. Roughly 5 DR-DQ haplotypes were treated as single units for association and clustering because of strong linkage in the cohort. Among under 450 genotyped donors of the cohort, an average of around 240,000 unique TCR beta nucleotide sequences were sequenced per donor, around a sixth of them non-productive. What the authors observed across the whole study: This cohort had only TCR beta chains sequenced, and the lack of alpha or paired-chain data limited which features could be detected. In a later analysis, the rate of TCR association differed among HLA loci, with DRB1 alleles having the most associated TCRs and HLA-C alleles having the fewest. A total of 150 or so TCR beta chains were listed by the study as associated with cytomegalovirus. In an earlier analysis of approximately 590 of the donors, most TCR beta V segments appeared in productive rearrangements about 87% or about 30% of the time, broadly matching IMGT annotations. Because HLA typing was unavailable for some donors at each locus, only the typed subset was used in association tests. At a false discovery rate of 0.05, a later analysis linked approximately 18,000 TCR beta sequences to specific HLA alleles. In a later analysis, several top co-occurrence clusters were reported to appear linked to parvovirus B19, influenza, CMV and Epstein-Barr virus. It was suggested by the authors that the approach could potentially be generalized to other disease states and immunological phenotypes. A later genetic analysis reported fewer N-insertions in productive TCRs among donors in an Asian-associated ancestry cluster than the approximately 670-donor mean. The classifier was reported to diagnose cytomegalovirus status with high specificity and sensitivity in both the original and validation cohorts. Presence/absence analyses assumed roughly uniform sequencing depth across donors, an assumption that may not hold. The sequencing pipeline was judged likely to have produced a cluster of highly shared sequence variants as a technical artifact. A further reported finding was that TCR beta sequences accurately predicted the HLA-A and HLA-B alleles for most subjects in the first cohort. Immune exposure information for the cohort was limited to CMV serostatus. A later analysis found that most CMV-associated TCR beta chains appeared HLA-restricted, with HLA associations seemingly driven largely by CMV exposure. Because the 87-base-pair reads could not distinguish some IMGT-functional V segments, including TRBV6-2 and TRBV6-3, those segments were excluded. Because counts were too low, approximately 18 rarely observed V segments, including chromosome 9 orphons, were excluded from the earlier analysis of about 500 of the donors. Linkage disequilibrium might explain the correlated functional status among segregating V segments, but an unknown experimental factor could not be ruled out. V-gene and J-gene trimming of TCR beta chains was associated with a missense DCLRE1C variant in a later genetic analysis, and the association was replicated in an independent cohort. In vitro tests confirmed that a few of the cytomegalovirus-associated TCR beta chains recognize cytomegalovirus antigens. Across donors, most TCR sequences were observed very rarely, whereas some public TCRs were present in many individuals. Strong co-occurrence of HLA alleles, especially DR and DQ, made assigning TCR associations to individual alleles difficult. A later analysis found that HLA-associated TCR beta chains were more clonally expanded and had lower generation probabilities than equally common non-associated chains.

To prepare the library, the immunoSEQ multiplex PCR assay was applied. The multiplex PCR relied on a mix of 60 forward primers for TCR Vbeta segments and 13 reverse primers for TCR Jbeta segments. The CDR3 region of rearranged TCR beta genes was amplified from genomic DNA by a multiplex PCR assay. Amplified TCR beta libraries were sequenced as 87-base-pair reads on the Illumina HiSeq System. Regarding the original processing steps: Across the 670 or so repertoires, a later analysis counted 80 million or so unique TCR beta chains, 9.5 million to 13 million of which were shared by at least two donors. Raw reads were error-corrected and collapsed into unique sequences by a nearest-neighbor algorithm in which closely related sequences were merged to remove PCR and sequencing errors. Alignment of CDR3 sequences to IMGT reference sequences was used to assign V, D and J gene segments. For a sequence to be retained, at least a six-nucleotide match to both a V gene segment and a J gene segment was required. A rearrangement was called productive if the CDR3 had no stop codons and remained in frame with V and J, and every other rearrangement was called non-productive. CDR3 was defined by IMGT convention, running from the second conserved V-encoded cysteine to the conserved J-encoded phenylalanine. In an earlier analysis of around 600 of the donors, sequences lacking an unambiguous match to a single V gene segment were excluded. In an earlier analysis of several hundred of the donors, V segments were called functional above 56.7% productive rearrangements and were called segregating when the between-donor standard deviation exceeded 5%. A statistical classification framework was built to diagnose cytomegalovirus status from the catalog of TCR beta chain sequences. A later analysis assigned V and J genes by comparing TCR nucleotide sequences with IMGT/GENE-DB human TR gene sequences. A later analysis assigned CDR3 sequences and most-parsimonious VDJ recombination scenarios with the TCRdist pipeline. In a later analysis, each TCR beta chain was defined by its CDR3 amino acid sequence together with its V-gene family, and reads without a unique V-gene family were excluded. As a way to deal with suspected cross-contamination and a sequencing artifact, a later analysis dropped 500 to 700 nucleotide sequences that were highly shared and had low generation probability. In a later analysis, a clonal expansion index was calculated for each public chain from normalized within-repertoire ranks of inferred template counts. Generation probabilities in a later analysis came from a VDJ recombination model fitted to out-of-frame rearrangements, and those results were checked against IGoR. Hypergeometric tests were used in a later analysis to score TCR-TCR, TCR-HLA and TCR-CMV co-occurrence, with a repertoire-size bias correction applied to the TCR pairs. False discovery rates were estimated in a later analysis by permuting HLA or CMV assignments 20 times. In a later analysis, co-occurring TCRs were grouped using DBSCAN, and TCRdist sequence similarity was added for clustering within HLA-allele-positive subsets. Co-occurrence clustering excluded repertoires with fewer than 30,000 or more than 120,000 public chains, plus five with anomalous nucleotide sharing. This immuneACCESS table, as held by TCRdb, lists in-frame sequences with V and J called but not all clones. Of the missing ones, under half trace to an unresolved V gene in checked studies; the others have no known cause. From that table come the V and J calls and clone size; the DNA was used to work out D and trimming. Present in this sample are about 150,000 clones, around 79% of which were seen just once. The leading ten clones occupy roughly 0.7% of the sample.

The cohort consisted of fewer than 700 healthy bone marrow donors. Cohort members were all nominally healthy when sampled, although unrecorded immune exposures were likely present. The donor was CMV seronegative and was included in the group of over 300 seronegative cohort members. A peripheral blood sample was provided by each donor, and peripheral blood mononuclear cells were used for TCR beta sequencing. The Qiagen DNeasy Blood Extraction Kit was used to extract genomic DNA from the blood cell samples. As for this clone: Its antigen remains unidentified. No much larger clone exists at a distance of one base, and base qualities are not known.

The germline V gene encodes CDR1 MNHEY and CDR2 SVGAGI. The junction shows trimming of 5 bases on V and 3 bases on J, plus 10 bases between the germline ends. Including cysteine and phenylalanine, the CDR3 has 13 amino acids. Here the CDR3 DNA is all that survives: 39 bases in frame from base 1. Source material: PBMCs. This receptor was taken from a male donor in good health and CMV-seronegative. The chain is encoded by TRBV6-5 joined to TRBJ1-1; a weak D assignment points to TRBD1 (5 bases agree). The CDR3 protein: CASSVQGDTEAFF. Read as DNA, the sequence is TGTGCCAGCAGTGTCCAGGGTGACACTGAAGCTTTCTTT.